The clone carrying this T cell receptor beta chain was detected only a few times. Its antigen is undetermined. Researchers ran the PCR with 60 Vbeta and 13 Jbeta primers. The protocol was immunoSEQ multiplex PCR, while the TCRdb copy is restricted to in-frame clones and leaves out a portion. The data contain 100,000 to 150,000 clones, around 78% of them singletons. This sample is drawn from a study of cytomegalovirus exposure and HLA in healthy donors. Findings and caveats of the study: According to an earlier analysis, most TCR beta V segments yielded productive rearrangements about 87% or about 30% of the time. It was reportedly the case that the classifier diagnosed cytomegalovirus status with high specificity and sensitivity. Researchers reportedly found TCR beta sequences accurately predicted most subjects' HLA-A and HLA-B alleles.

At collection, donors were nominally healthy, but unrecorded immune exposures were probable. Trimming removed 6 bases from V and 8 bases from J; junction bases left unmatched: 9. The CDR3 is 14 residues long. CDR1 is MRHNA and CDR2 is SNTAGT in the germline V gene. The TCR originated in a woman aged 45-60 years in good health and CMV-seronegative. The chain employs TRBV6-4 and TRBJ2-1; 8 nucleotides align to TRBD2. The sample comprised PBMCs. The CDR3 is CASRVTSVQHEQFF. As DNA, the CDR3 is TGTGCCAGCAGAGTGACTAGCGTACAGCATGAGCAGTTCTTC.